This passage covers 5 T cell receptor beta chains from one sample sequenced in a study of metastatic and nonmetastatic thyroid tumors. MiXCR reprocessed the PCR reads for TCRdb. The sample contains 20,000 to 25,000 clones, about a fifth of which appear only once. Treatment of any kind had been given to no patient before thyroid surgery. Specimen: blood. The receptor set was obtained from a female donor with papillary thyroid cancer or a benign thyroid nodule (not recorded which). Some clones in this sample may be carry-over from other donors' samples.

This clone appeared many times. One junction end disagrees with the germline gene, perhaps due to a read error. V and J are TRBV24-1 and TRBJ2-1, with D possibly being TRBD2 (5 bases). This CDR3 has 17 residues. Germline lookup yields CDR1 KGHDR and CDR2 SFDVKD. CDR3 loop: CATSGISGQTKENEQLF. The CDR3 nucleotides are TGTGCCACCAGTGGAATCAGCGGTCAAACAAAGGAAAATGAGCAGCTCTTC.

This clone was seen ten or more times. The sample contains more than one DNA sequence encoding this CDR3. The chain couples TRBV30 to TRBJ2-3, with D possibly called TRBD1 or TRBD2 (5 bases each). The CDR3 length is 19 residues. Trimming removed 0 bases from V and 4 bases from J, with 26 bases in between. Germline CDR1 is GTSNPN and CDR2 is SVGIG (reference sequence). The CDR3 loop is CAWSVFRGDLLTGPDTQYF. The CDR3 bases are TGTGCCTGGAGTGTATTCCGTGGGGACCTCCTAACGGGCCCAGATACGCAGTATTTT.

V and J are TRBV18 and TRBJ1-6; D unclear. V dropped 0 bases and J dropped 10 bases, with 7 bases sitting between them. Germline assignment: CDR1 KGHSH and CDR2 LQKENI. This CDR3 spans 13 amino acids. CDR3 DNA sequence: TGTGCCAGCTCACCACCGCAACGCTCACCCCTCCACTTT. Protein product: CASSPPQRSPLHF.

This clone was recorded at least ten times. This sequence joins TRBV12-3 or TRBV12-4 and TRBJ1-5; 10 bases agree with TRBD1. The ends lost 6 bases at V and 5 bases at J; junction bases unmatched: 7. The length of the CDR3 is 15 residues. The CDR3 protein is CASSRGTGDYQPQHF. The CDR3, as DNA: TGTGCCAGCAGCAGAGGGACAGGGGACTATCAGCCCCAGCATTTT.

This clone was counted at least ten times. This rearrangement joins TRBV6-1 to TRBJ2-5, with D maybe TRBD2 (7 bases). Trimming cost V 5 bases and J 2 bases, with 12 bases left between them. Looked up from germline, CDR1 is MNHNS and CDR2 is SASEGT. The CDR3 extends over 14 amino acids. The CDR3 sequence is CASSSAGAQETQYF. In DNA form, the CDR3 reads TGTGCCAGCAGTTCGGCGGGGGCTCAAGAGACCCAGTACTTC.